This T cell receptor beta chain was recovered during a study of T cells after yellow fever vaccination. Study summary: Low-cell-number fractions underwent preparation using SMART-Seq v4 Ultra Low Input. Study conclusions and caveats: Booster sampling recovered most clones from primary vaccination (96% CD4, roughly 90% CD8). FACS-sorted repertoires could harbor abundant contaminating bulk-population clonotypes.

TCR cDNA was made by 5'RACE template switching, adding a universal primer site and UMIs. MiXCR, run by TCRdb on the 5' RACE reads, gives a single entry per CDR3 protein. This sample has hundreds of thousands of distinct CDR3 sequences, with over 9% found just once. Per the germline V gene, CDR1 is SGHRS and CDR2 is YFSETQ. The CDR3 is made up of 14 amino acids. Trimming cost V 4 bases and J 8 bases; bases outside gene matches: 11. This clonotype appeared a few times. The antigen remains undetermined. The chain employs TRBV5-1 and TRBJ2-5; 7 bases agree with TRBD1. The input for sequencing was PBMCs, taken on the day of the yellow fever booster vaccination. The sequence came from a young man who received the YFV17D yellow fever vaccine. The CDR3 is CASSLGQVLATQYF. For the CDR3, the DNA is TGCGCCAGCAGCCTTGGACAGGTTCTAGCTACCCAGTACTTC.